One sample yielded the 27 T cell receptor beta chains listed below, sequenced in a study of cytomegalovirus exposure and HLA in healthy donors. Primers: 60 Vbeta forward and 13 Jbeta reverse. The table came from immunoSEQ multiplex PCR; TCRdb's copy has only in-frame clones and leaves some out. The sample yields about 130,000 clones, just under 75% seen once. Sequencing input: PBMCs. The receptors stem from a man aged 60-69 years in good health and CMV-seropositive.

The V gene is TRBV5-4, the J gene TRBJ2-1; 9 bases are a match to TRBD2. This CDR3 comprises 14 residues. V was pared by 7 bases and J by 8 bases, with 10 bases of the junction left unmatched. Per the germline V gene, CDR1 is SGHNT and CDR2 is YYREEE (reference sequence). This CDR3 reads CASGLSGGSDEQFF. DNA of the CDR3: TGTGCCAGCGGTCTTAGCGGGGGAAGTGATGAGCAGTTCTTC.

This clone was observed once. The chain recombines TRBV30 with TRBJ2-3, with no clear D. Per the germline V gene, CDR1 is GTSNPN and CDR2 is SVGIG (reference sequence). Trimming took 4 bases from V and 1 from J, leaving 9 bases between them. The CDR3 has 13 residues. CDR3 sequence reads: CAWKVAGTDTQYF. The CDR3 bases are TGTGCCTGGAAGGTTGCGGGCACAGATACGCAGTATTTT.

This clone was found once. The chain couples TRBV4-2 to TRBJ2-7, with 9 bases lining up with TRBD2. The germline CDR1 and CDR2 sequences are LGHNA and YNFKEQ. J gave up 2 bases and V 1 base, and 6 bases lay outside the gene matches. The CDR3 has 16 residues. CDR3 amino acids: CASSQVGGRGTYEQYF. For the CDR3, the DNA is TGTGCCAGCAGCCAAGTAGGCGGGAGGGGAACCTACGAGCAGTACTTC.

Of note for this clone: Because the CDR3's place on the DNA is in doubt, the DNA is left out and the CDR3 is given as listed by TCRdb. The rearrangement uses TRBV21-1 and TRBJ1-2; the tabulated D call, TRBD1, remains unverified against the DNA. TRBV21-1 is tagged as a pseudogene. With termini counted, the CDR3 has 20 amino acids. CDR3 sequence reads: CASNILGLVGQGSIFYGYTF.

This rearrangement joins TRBV5-8 to TRBJ2-4, with TRBD1 matching over 10 bases. The trim removed 4 bases at V and 10 bases at J, leaving 20 bases unmatched. CDR1 and CDR2 from the germline V gene are SGHTS and YDEGEE. The CDR3 extends over 18 amino acids. The CDR3 is CASSAYPGTGDGGGIQYF. Written as DNA, the CDR3 is TGTGCCAGCAGCGCCTACCCCGGGACAGGGGACGGGGGTGGGATTCAGTACTTC.

CDR3 protein: CASSYGSSRGYEQYF. CDR3 nucleotides: TGTGCCAGCAGTTACGGGTCAAGTCGGGGGTACGAGCAGTACTTC. V is TRBV6-6 and J is TRBJ2-7; tentatively, D is TRBD2 (6 bases). V shed 2 bases and J shed 4 bases, with 15 bases lying between them. Germline V lookup: CDR1 MNHNY, CDR2 SVGAGI (reference sequence). CDR3 length: 15 amino acids.

CDR3 nucleotide sequence: TGCGCCAGCAGCATGGGGAGTACGGGACAACTTGGCTACACCTTC. The encoded protein is CASSMGSTGQLGYTF. J is TRBJ1-2 and V is TRBV5-1, with D possibly matching TRBD1 (6 bases). Germline V gene lookup returns CDR1 SGHRS and CDR2 YFSETQ. V was pared by 4 bases and J by 7 bases, with 20 bases between. The CDR3 length is 15 residues.

This rearrangement joins TRBV5-8 to TRBJ1-5; TRBD1 might be the D (6 bases). The CDR3 totals 13 residues. Germline CDR1 is SGHTS and CDR2 is YDEGEE. Between the trimmed V and J ends, which lost 5 bases and 7 bases, there was a span of 13 bases. CDR3 nucleotide sequence: TGTGCCAGCAGAAGATCAGGGGTCCAGCCCCAGCATTTT. This codes for CASRRSGVQPQHF.

V usage is TRBV12-2 and J usage is TRBJ1-5; the table's D call, TRBD1, was not checked against the DNA. TRBV12-2 is a pseudogene locus. This CDR3 spans 19 amino acids. The DNA for the CDR3 is TGTGCAAGTCGCTTAGCTCAGCCCCCCATGGGCAGGCACAATCAGCCCCAGCATTTT. It yields the protein CASRLAQPPMGRHNQPQHF.

The DNA for the CDR3 is TGCAGCGTTGTCGAGGGAGACCAGCCCCAGCATTTT. This translates into CSVVEGDQPQHF. V usage is TRBV29-1 and J usage is TRBJ1-5; D remains unclear. Trimming took 4 bases from V and 7 from J, leaving 11 bases between them. Germline V gene lookup returns CDR1 SQVTM and CDR2 ANQGSEA. The CDR3 loop spans 12 amino acids.

This clone was found a few times. The chain combines TRBV5-5 with TRBJ2-3; D ambiguous. The germline V gene has CDR1 SGHKS and CDR2 YYEKEE (reference sequence). Trimming cost V 1 base and J 6 bases, with 3 bases left between them. The CDR3 length is 11 residues. Here the CDR3 DNA reads TGTGCCAGCAGCTTGCCGGATACGCAGTATTTT. Translated: CASSLPDTQYF.

The chain combines TRBV19 with TRBJ2-6; 7 bases are a match to TRBD2. Germline V gives CDR1 LNHDA, CDR2 SQIVND (reference sequence). V shed 10 bases and J 0 bases; nucleotides not matched to a gene: 6. The CDR3 consists of 15 residues. CDR3 nucleotides: TGTGCCACGGACGGACTAGGCTCTGGGGCCAACGTCCTGACTTTC. It codes for CATDGLGSGANVLTF.

This clone has at least ten counts. The J gene is TRBJ2-2, the V gene TRBV4-1; D not certain. The V gene's germline CDR1 is MGHRA and CDR2 YSYEKL. The ends were cut back, 3 bases at V and 3 bases at J, with 5 bases in the middle. CDR3 size: 13 residues. The CDR3 protein is CASSHSYTGELFF. Here the CDR3 DNA reads TGCGCCAGCAGCCATTCATACACCGGGGAGCTGTTTTTT.

The chain combines TRBV11-2 with TRBJ2-7; D unresolved. The germline CDR1 and CDR2 sequences are SGHAT and FQNNGV. V was shortened by 0 bases and J by 3 bases, with 3 bases between the two germline ends. The CDR3 is made up of 12 amino acids. CDR3 in DNA: TGTGCCAGCAGCTTAGACAGCTACGAGCAGTACTTC. As protein: CASSLDSYEQYF.

CDR3 residues: CASRRLAGPYEQYF. In DNA, the CDR3 is TGTGCCAGCAGGCGACTAGCGGGGCCCTACGAGCAGTACTTC. The rearrangement joins TRBV5-6 to TRBJ2-7; 11 bases match TRBD2. Germline CDR1 and CDR2: SGHDT and YYEEEE. After removal of 5 bases from V and 2 bases from J, the junction contained 3 bases not matched to a gene. The CDR3 is 14 residues long.

The V and J genes are TRBV11-2 and TRBJ1-1; D is uncertain. This CDR3 region has 15 residues. Trimming took off 0 bases at V and 6 bases at J, with 14 bases between the two ends. Germline V gives CDR1 SGHAT, CDR2 FQNNGV. Here the CDR3 reads CASSLEFGGSAEAFF. Written as DNA, the CDR3 is TGTGCCAGCAGCTTAGAATTCGGAGGTTCTGCTGAAGCTTTCTTT.

V is TRBV27 and J is TRBJ1-1; 7 nucleotides line up with TRBD1. CDR1 MNHEY and CDR2 SMNVEV come from the germline V gene (reference sequence). The CDR3 has 14 residues. The junction had 6 bases not matched to a gene; V was cut back by 4 bases and J by 4 bases. The CDR3 DNA sequence: TGTGCCAGCAGTTCGACAGGGTGGGTCACTGAAGCTTTCTTT. Amino acids: CASSSTGWVTEAFF.

The chain is built from TRBV6-6 and TRBJ1-3; 7 bases match TRBD1. J was trimmed by 2 bases and V by 6 bases; bases with no gene match: 10. The CDR3 runs 16 residues. From germline, CDR1 is MNHNY and CDR2 SVGAGI (reference sequence). The CDR3 sequence: CASRGRRGRPGNTIYF. The CDR3 DNA follows: TGTGCCAGCAGGGGCAGGAGGGGGCGGCCTGGAAACACCATATATTTT.

This clone has only one observation. The chain combines TRBV27 with TRBJ2-7; D call uncertain. The CDR3 consists of 13 residues. The V end was cut by 8 bases, the J end by 0 bases, with 11 bases between. CDR1 is MNHEY, CDR2 SMNVEV, per germline (reference sequence). The CDR3 sequence: CASAAVPSYEQYF. CDR3 DNA sequence: TGTGCCAGCGCCGCGGTGCCCTCCTACGAGCAGTACTTC.

This clone was recorded once. The rearrangement links TRBV14 to TRBJ2-7, with D perhaps matching TRBD2 (5 bases). This CDR3 comprises 12 residues. V was cut by 2 bases and J by 4 bases, with 6 bases left in between. Germline loops: CDR1 SGHDN, CDR2 FVKESK. CDR3 region: CASSQTRYEQYF. The DNA of the CDR3 is TGTGCCAGCAGCCAAACTAGGTACGAGCAGTACTTC.

The chain recombines TRBV7-6 with TRBJ1-3; unclear D gene. The CDR3 spans 14 residues. Germline CDR1 SGHVS, CDR2 FNYEAQ. V lost 1 base and J lost 4, with 8 bases in between. The DNA for the CDR3 is TGTGCCAGCAGCTTAGAGGCGGGGGGAAACACCATATATTTT. Protein: CASSLEAGGNTIYF. Variable domain in full (rest from reference TRBV7-6 and TRBJ1-3): GAGVSQSPRYKVTKRGQDVALRCDPISGHVSLYWYRQALGQGPEFLTYFNYEAQQDKSGLPNDRFSAERPEGSISTLTIQRTEQRDSAMYRCASSLEAGGNTIYFGEGSWLTVV.

The table lists this clone with a count of one. The rearrangement joins TRBV27 to TRBJ1-5; weak D call: TRBD1 (5 bases). This CDR3 comprises 12 residues. Per germline, CDR1 MNHEY and CDR2 SMNVEV (reference sequence). V was trimmed by 2 bases and J by 7 bases, leaving 6 bases between them. In DNA, the CDR3 is TGTGCCAGCAGTTTACGGGGGCAGCCCCAGCATTTT. It translates to CASSLRGQPQHF.

This clone was seen a few times. This rearrangement joins TRBV6-5 to TRBJ1-3; D is unresolved. The CDR3 is 13 amino acids. V was pared by 2 bases and J by 3 bases, with 5 bases between. The germline CDR1 and CDR2 sequences are MNHEY and SVGAGI. The CDR3 protein is CASSYRGGNTIYF. The DNA of the CDR3 is TGTGCCAGCAGTTACCGGGGTGGAAACACCATATATTTT.

The V and J genes are TRBV5-5 and TRBJ2-3; TRBD1 matches 7 bases. The CDR3 runs 16 residues. Germline V gene sequence: CDR1 SGHKS, CDR2 YYEKEE (reference sequence). The junction had 10 bases not matched to a gene; V was cut back by 3 bases and J by 3 bases. The CDR3 protein is CASSWGQPGGTDTQYF. Written as DNA, the CDR3 is TGTGCCAGCAGCTGGGGACAGCCGGGTGGTACAGATACGCAGTATTTT. The full variable domain, with the rest looked up from reference TRBV5-5 and TRBJ2-3, is DAGVTQSPTHLIKTRGQQVTLRCSPISGHKSVSWYQQVLGQGPQFIFQYYEKEERGRGNFPDRFSARQFPNYSSELNVNALLLGDSALYLCASSWGQPGGTDTQYFGPGTRLTVL.

The chain links TRBV11-2 to TRBJ2-7, with 11 bases fitting TRBD2. This CDR3 has 15 amino acids. After removal of 5 bases from V and 3 bases from J, the junction contained 6 bases not matched to a gene. Per the germline V gene, CDR1 is SGHAT and CDR2 is FQNNGV. The CDR3 coding sequence is TGTGCCAGCAGCCCTGGACTAGCGGGCGTCTACGAGCAGTACTTC. Its protein is CASSPGLAGVYEQYF.

This clone came up once. The V and J genes are TRBV5-1 and TRBJ1-3; 9 bases line up with TRBD1. CDR3 length equals 17 residues. V shed 4 bases and J 2 bases; nucleotides not matched to a gene: 10. The V gene's germline CDR1 is SGHRS and CDR2 YFSETQ. CDR3 loop: CASSPGQGGGTGNTIYF. CDR3 in DNA: TGCGCCAGCAGCCCGGGACAGGGTGGGGGCACTGGAAACACCATATATTTT.

This clone was seen more than once but under ten times. The J gene is TRBJ1-4, the V gene TRBV2; D is perhaps TRBD1 (5 bases). The ends were cut back, 8 bases at V and 5 bases at J, with 18 bases in the middle. CDR3 length equals 15 residues. Per the germline V gene, CDR1 is SNHLY and CDR2 is FYNNEI. The CDR3 spells CASEKDRGRNEKLFF. CDR3 sequence (DNA): TGTGCCAGCGAAAAGGATAGGGGCCGAAATGAAAAACTGTTTTTT.